This T cell receptor beta chain emerged from a study of T cells in Graves' hyperthyroidism and ophthalmopathy. The study excluded patients with uncontrolled infection, other autoimmune disease, pregnancy or lactation. Each diagnosis drew on symptoms, thyroxine, TRAb, thyroid ultrasound and orbital computed tomography findings. This clonotype has more than one count but fewer than ten. The antigen remains unidentified. A much larger clone lies one base from this, so it may be a read error. Overall study results and limits: From stable hyperthyroidism, ophthalmopathy was set apart by a 13 V-J model. Clonotypes that were expanded in thyroid above 0.001 mostly appeared in blood too.

Per germline, CDR1 SNHLY and CDR2 FYNNEI. With 6 bases removed from V and 2 bases from J, the gap between germline ends came to 14 bases. The CDR3 length is 14 residues. Using RNA transcripts as the source, TCR beta CDR3 regions were amplified. Primed by the HTBI set, a first-round RT-PCR was run on the TCR CDR3. In TCRdb, the multiplex PCR reads were re-called with MiXCR into one record per CDR3 protein. The table lists about 640,000 distinct CDR3 sequences, about 14% of them singletons. V and J are TRBV2 and TRBJ2-7; possibly TRBD2 for D (6 bases). The specimen was blood. This sequence originates from a woman aged 45-60 years with Graves' ophthalmopathy. In DNA, the CDR3 is TGTGCCAGCAGGGGGCTAGCGCGCCCCTACGAGCAGTACTTC. It is translated as CASRGLARPYEQYF.